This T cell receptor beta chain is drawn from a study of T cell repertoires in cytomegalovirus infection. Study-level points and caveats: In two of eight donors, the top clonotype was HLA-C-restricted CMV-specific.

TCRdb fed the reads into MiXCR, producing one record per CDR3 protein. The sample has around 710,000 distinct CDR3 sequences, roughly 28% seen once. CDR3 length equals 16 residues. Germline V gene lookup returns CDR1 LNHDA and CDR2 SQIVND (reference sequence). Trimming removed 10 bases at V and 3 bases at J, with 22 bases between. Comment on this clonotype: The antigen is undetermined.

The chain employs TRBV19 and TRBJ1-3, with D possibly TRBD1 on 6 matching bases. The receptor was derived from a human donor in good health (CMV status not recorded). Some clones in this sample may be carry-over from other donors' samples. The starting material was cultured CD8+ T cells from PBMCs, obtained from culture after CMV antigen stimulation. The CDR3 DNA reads TGTGCCACAAAGGCCTACAGGGAATATGATGGAAACACCATATATTTT. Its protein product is CATKAYREYDGNTIYF. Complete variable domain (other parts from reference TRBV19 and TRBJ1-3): DGGITQSPKYLFRKEGQNVTLSCEQNLNHDAMYWYRQDPGQGLRLIYYSQIVNDFQKGDIAEGYSVSREKKESFPLTVTSAQKNPTAFYLCATKAYREYDGNTIYFGEGSWLTVV.